This TCR beta chain was sequenced for a study of early T cells in non-severe SARS-CoV-2 infection (dated by TCRdb to the early 2020s). General notes on the study: TCR sequencing used bulk RNA from unsorted whole blood, so alpha and beta chains could not be paired. Broad study findings and their caveats: VDJdb matching was skewed toward anti-spike CD8 responses, so virus-specific expansions were likely underestimated and private and CD4 specificities were missed.

Set within a cohort of healthcare workers in London, UK, this nested case-control study involved weekly PCR testing of nasopharyngeal swabs along with blood sampling. Between 23 and 31 March 2020, the week of the UK lockdown, healthcare workers were enrolled and then followed up weekly for as long as 16 weeks. This clonotype was counted ten times or more. The specificity of this receptor is unknown. No base quality values were provided; no much bigger clone lies one nucleotide off. The CDR3 sequence holds 15 residues, the cysteine and phenylalanine included. The only DNA kept is the CDR3, 45 bases in frame from the first base. The germline V gene gives CDR1 as MNHEY and CDR2 as SVGEGT. V has 2 bases trimmed and J has 5 bases trimmed; junction bases matching no gene number 7. The protocol used for the library was 5' RACE. The instrument was a NextSeq 500. The TCR library protocol attached unique molecular identifiers to individual cDNA molecules to correct for sequencing error and PCR bias. TCR alpha and beta chains were both sequenced, and the abundances of alpha and beta sequences in each sample were closely correlated with each other. Per the original workflow: V gene, J gene and CDR3 annotation of TCR sequences was performed with Decombinator V4. TCRs were defined as expanded if a significant change between any two time points was detected under a Poisson model with p below 0.0001. TCR abundances were normalised to the total number of TCRs sequenced per sample and expressed as counts per million. TRAV1-2 paired with TRAJ12, TRAJ20 or TRAJ33 defined MAIT TCRs, while TRAV10 paired with TRAJ18 defined iNKT TCRs. VDJdb, accessed on 1 November 2021, was searched for TCRs annotated for CMV, EBV and SARS-CoV-2, and TCRs annotated for more than one antigen were excluded. TCRdb reran the public reads through fastp at Q25 and MiXCR, keeping productive beta chains. Entries are consolidated by CDR3 protein sequence, retaining the most common genes and DNA. None of the V and J calls come from the authors' own analysis; TCRdb made them. The sample data list tens of thousands of distinct CDR3 sequences, and about 4.4% of these were observed just once. The top ten clonotypes cover about a sixth of the sample.

The TCR comes from an adult who was a healthcare worker with PCR-confirmed SARS-CoV-2 infection or an uninfected control (not recorded which). Recombination linked TRBV6-2 or TRBV6-3 to TRBJ2-5; TRBD1 fits 8 bases in the junction. The source material was whole blood. DNA sequence: TGTGCCAGCAGTTACGCCTCAGGGGGCGCTGAGACCCAGTACTTC. This sequence encodes CASSYASGGAETQYF.